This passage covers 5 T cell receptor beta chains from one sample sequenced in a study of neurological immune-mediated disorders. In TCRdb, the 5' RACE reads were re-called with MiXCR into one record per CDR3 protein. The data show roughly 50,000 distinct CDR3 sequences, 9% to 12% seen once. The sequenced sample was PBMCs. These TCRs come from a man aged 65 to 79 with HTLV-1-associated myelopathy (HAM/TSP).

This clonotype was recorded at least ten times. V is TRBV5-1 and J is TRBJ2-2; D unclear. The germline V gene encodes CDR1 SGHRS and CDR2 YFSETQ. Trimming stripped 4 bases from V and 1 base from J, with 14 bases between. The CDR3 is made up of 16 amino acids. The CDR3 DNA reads TGCGCCAGCAGCCTGGCTCTGAGGAGGAACACCGGGGAGCTGTTTTTT. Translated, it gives CASSLALRRNTGELFF.

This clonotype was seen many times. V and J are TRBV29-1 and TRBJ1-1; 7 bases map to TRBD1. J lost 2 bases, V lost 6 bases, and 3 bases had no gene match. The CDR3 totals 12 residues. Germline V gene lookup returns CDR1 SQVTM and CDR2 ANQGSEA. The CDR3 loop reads CSVGQSNTEAFF. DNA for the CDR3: TGCAGCGTGGGACAGTCTAACACTGAAGCTTTCTTT. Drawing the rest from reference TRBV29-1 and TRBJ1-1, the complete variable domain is SAVISQKPSRDICQRGTSLTIQCQVDSQVTMMFWYRQQPGQSLTLIATANQGSEATYESGFVIDKFPISRPNLTFSTLTVSNMSPEDSSIYLCSVGQSNTEAFFGQGTRLTVV.

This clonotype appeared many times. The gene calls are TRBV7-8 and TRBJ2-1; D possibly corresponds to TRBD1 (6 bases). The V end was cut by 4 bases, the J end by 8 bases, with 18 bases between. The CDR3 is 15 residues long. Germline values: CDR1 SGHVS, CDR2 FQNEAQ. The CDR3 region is CASSSLGQRTDEQFF. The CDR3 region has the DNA TGTGCCAGCAGCTCACTAGGACAGCGCACCGATGAGCAGTTCTTC.

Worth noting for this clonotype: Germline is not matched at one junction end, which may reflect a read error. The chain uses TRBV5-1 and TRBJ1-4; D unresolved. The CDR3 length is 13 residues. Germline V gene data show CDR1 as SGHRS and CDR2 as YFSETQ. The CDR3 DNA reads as TGCGCCAGTAGCTGGGGAGGGAGTGAAAATCTGTTTTTT. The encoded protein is CASSWGGSENLFF.

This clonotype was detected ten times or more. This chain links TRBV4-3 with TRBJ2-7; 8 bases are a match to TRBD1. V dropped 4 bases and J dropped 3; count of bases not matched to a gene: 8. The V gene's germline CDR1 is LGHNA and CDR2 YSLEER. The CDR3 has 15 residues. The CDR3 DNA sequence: TGCGCCAGCAGCCGCAAGACAGGGGTTGGCTACGAGCAGTACTTC. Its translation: CASSRKTGVGYEQYF.